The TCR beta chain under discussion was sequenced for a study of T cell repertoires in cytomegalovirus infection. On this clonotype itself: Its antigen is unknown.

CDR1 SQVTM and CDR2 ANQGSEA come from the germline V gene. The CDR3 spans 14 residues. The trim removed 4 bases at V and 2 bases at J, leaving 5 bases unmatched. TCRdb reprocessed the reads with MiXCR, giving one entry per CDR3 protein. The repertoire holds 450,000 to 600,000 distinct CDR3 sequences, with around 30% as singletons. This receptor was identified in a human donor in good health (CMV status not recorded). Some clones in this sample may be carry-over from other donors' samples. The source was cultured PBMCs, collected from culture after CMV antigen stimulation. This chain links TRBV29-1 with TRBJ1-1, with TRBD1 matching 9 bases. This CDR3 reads CSVATGGRNTEAFF. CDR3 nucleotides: TGCAGCGTTGCTACAGGGGGCAGAAACACTGAAGCTTTCTTT.